Listed here is a single T cell receptor beta chain. Its antigen specificity is not known. No base qualities exist here, and no much larger clone lies one base off it. The data were obtained in a study of blood T cell repertoires in COVID-19 (dated by TCRdb to about 2020). The study in broad terms: Samples covering the acute and convalescent phases of COVID-19 were provided by collaborators in the United States, Italy and Spain. A de-identified subject ID, COVID-19 status, age in years and sex were almost always included in the sample metadata. The material from the prospective study consisted of cDNA or gDNA derived from T cells, B-cell-depleted T cells, or PBMCs. The dataset comprised deeply sampled blood TCRbeta repertoires from subjects exposed to, actively infected with, or recovered from COVID-19. Where available, HLA class I and class II types were taken from metadata supplied by the sample provider and were not determined by assay-based typing. The repertoires were released in a freely available public database meant as a resource for research on the immune response to SARS-CoV-2. The samples were drawn from the first 160 participants of the ongoing ImmuneRACE study and from some 1,300 subjects provided by 6 global collaborators. Study-level results and caveats: The amount of clinical and demographic metadata varied by source and participant and was provided uncurated.

The immunoSEQ Assay, a bias-controlled multiplex PCR, was used to amplify TCRbeta CDR3 regions from genomic DNA. The study's processing was this. Nucleated cell counts per sample were estimated from amplification of reference gene primers within the assay. To quantify the absolute abundance of each unique TCRbeta CDR3 rearrangement, sequence reads were collapsed and filtered. For each sample, productive Simpson clonality was calculated as the square root of Simpson's diversity index over productive rearrangements. As stored in TCRdb, this immuneACCESS dataset retains in-frame rearrangements with V and J assigned. A fraction of the clones does not appear; measured against another copy, unresolved V genes explain less than half of the discrepancy, and the remainder lacks a known reason. D and trimming come from the DNA, and the V and J calls and clone size come from that table. This sample holds under 350,000 clones; around 90% were observed only once. The leading ten clones occupy around 1.2% of the sample.

V and J lose 10 bases and 0 bases, and a span of 22 bases separates them. There are 17 amino acids in the CDR3, from cysteine to phenylalanine inclusive. The only DNA kept is the CDR3, 51 bases in frame from the first base. In the germline V gene, CDR1 corresponds to MDHEN and CDR2 to SYDVKM. Whole blood was collected in K2EDTA tubes by collaborating institutions according to the institutions' own protocols. For TCRbeta analysis, collaborators shipped samples in one of three forms: frozen whole blood, isolated PBMCs, or DNA extracted from either of those sample types. This receptor was taken from a man aged 70-80 years with acute or convalescent COVID-19. Rearrangement joined TRBV28 to TRBJ1-3, with a weak D call of TRBD1 (5 bases match). Specimen: peripheral blood. For the CDR3, the sequence is CATNPPRGHSSGNTIYF. The DNA is as follows: TGTGCCACCAACCCTCCAAGGGGCCATAGCTCTGGAAACACCATATATTTT.